The following is a TCR beta chain sequence with its context. Treatment in this sample: roughly 20 received Ad26.COV2.S at low or high dose, single or two shots; a few received placebo; per-sample allocation not given. Sample collection was performed on day 63 after the first vaccine or placebo injection. This CDR3 is 13 amino acids long. Germline values: CDR1 GTSNPN, CDR2 SVGIG (reference sequence). V was trimmed by 0 bases and J by 4 bases, leaving 9 bases between them. The sample originates from a study of Ad26.COV2.S vaccination and SARS-CoV-2 variants. Study overall: Dosing was one shot or two shots 56 days apart.

Here immunoSEQ multiplex PCR was the method, and the copy in TCRdb shows in-frame clones only, minus some. The data contain some 300,000 clones, 86% of them singletons. This receptor was obtained from a person aged 18 to 59 who received the Ad26.COV2.S COVID-19 vaccine or a placebo. This specimen consisted of peripheral blood, obtained in a trial of Ad26.COV2.S vaccine versus placebo. This sequence joins TRBV30 and TRBJ1-2; possible D gene TRBD1, 6 bases. The CDR3 region is CAWSVGGFYGYTF. The CDR3 DNA sequence: TGTGCCTGGAGTGTAGGGGGGTTCTATGGCTACACCTTC.